These T cell receptor beta chains were read from a single sample in a study of blood T cell repertoires in COVID-19. Some clones are missing from TCRdb's copy, which holds only in-frame ones; the method was immunoSEQ multiplex PCR. The top ten clones hold roughly 4.8% of a sample with about 81,000 clones, around 88% of them seen once. The specimen was peripheral blood. The receptor source for this set is a woman of 80 years or more with acute or convalescent COVID-19. Each CDR3 is given with its conserved first and last residue. The order of the fields is CDR3 protein, CDR3 DNA, J gene, clone size, V gene, D gene. The D gene is left open where the match is weak. Clone size is stated in some rows and not others, as once, few, many or a class when expanded.

CASSSGPLDTQYF	TGCGCCAGCAGTAGCGGCCCTCTGGATACGCAGTATTTT	TRBJ2-3	-	TRBV5-1	-
CASSHSGTRTDNEQFF	TGTGCCAGCAGCCACTCCGGGACTAGAACCGACAATGAGCAGTTCTTC	TRBJ2-1	-	TRBV4-2	TRBD2
CASSRDRGYEQYF	TGTGCCAGCAGCCGGGACAGGGGGTACGAGCAGTACTTC	TRBJ2-7	-	TRBV12-3/TRBV12-4	TRBD1
CASSEVGQGKETQYF	TGTGCCAGCAGTGAAGTGGGACAGGGAAAAGAGACCCAGTACTTC	TRBJ2-5	-	TRBV6-1	TRBD1
CASSTRETTDTQYF	TGTGCCAGTAGTACGAGGGAAACCACAGATACGCAGTATTTT	TRBJ2-3	-	TRBV19	-
CASSQVLEGPQHF	TGTGCCAGCAGCCAAGTGCTAGAGGGGCCCCAGCATTTT	TRBJ1-5	once	TRBV3-1/TRBV3-2	-
CASSARTSGSRYNEQFF	TGTGCCAGCAGCGCCCGGACTAGCGGGAGTAGATACAATGAGCAGTTCTTC	TRBJ2-1	-	TRBV11-3	TRBD2
CATSRDGIAGEETQYF	TGTGCCACCAGCAGAGATGGAATAGCGGGGGAAGAGACCCAGTACTTC	TRBJ2-5	-	TRBV15	TRBD2
CASSSRTDREFRNEQFF	TGTGCCAGCAGCTCGAGGACAGATAGAGAATTTCGCAATGAGCAGTTCTTC	TRBJ2-1	-	TRBV14	-
CASSSTGGSYGYTF	TGCGCCAGCAGCTCGACAGGGGGCAGCTATGGCTACACCTTC	TRBJ1-2	-	TRBV5-1	TRBD1
CASRRTSGSGVGETQYF	TGTGCCAGTAGAAGGACTAGCGGGAGTGGAGTAGGAGAGACCCAGTACTTC	TRBJ2-5	once	TRBV19	TRBD2
CASSFLAGLKETQYF	TGTGCCAGCAGCTTCCTAGCGGGATTAAAAGAGACCCAGTACTTC	TRBJ2-5	-	TRBV7-2	TRBD2
CASSTQRGRQETQYF	TGTGCCAGCAGCACCCAGCGGGGGAGACAAGAGACCCAGTACTTC	TRBJ2-5	-	TRBV5-4	TRBD2
CASRVGTGGTEAFF	TGCGCCAGCAGGGTCGGGACAGGGGGTACTGAAGCTTTCTTT	TRBJ1-1	-	TRBV5-1	TRBD1
CASSPHGTDDNEQFF	TGTGCCAGCAGCCCCCACGGGACAGATGACAATGAGCAGTTCTTC	TRBJ2-1	-	TRBV9	TRBD1
CASSIVSAGELFF	TGTGCCAGTAGTATAGTTTCAGCCGGGGAGCTGTTTTTT	TRBJ2-2	-	TRBV19	-
CASSSGTGGPLGGYTF	TGCGCCAGCAGTTCCGGGACAGGGGGCCCTTTAGGTGGCTACACCTTC	TRBJ1-2	-	TRBV5-1	TRBD1
CAWSARGLAGGGQTQYF	TGTGCCTGGAGTGCTAGGGGACTAGCGGGGGGTGGGCAGACCCAGTACTTC	TRBJ2-5	-	TRBV30	TRBD2
CSASIYRGNGVPEAFF	TGCAGTGCTAGTATTTACAGGGGGAACGGGGTCCCTGAAGCTTTCTTT	TRBJ1-1	-	TRBV20-1	TRBD1
CATSGGGNEQFF	TGCGCCACCTCGGGGGGGGGAAATGAGCAGTTCTTC	TRBJ2-1	-	TRBV5-1	TRBD2
CPGSAQAGSSGNTIYF	TGTCCTGGGAGCGCACAAGCGGGGAGCTCTGGAAACACCATATATTTT	TRBJ1-3	-	TRBV22-1	-
CASSASSSDTQYF	TGTGCCAGCAGCGCCTCCTCCTCAGATACGCAGTATTTT	TRBJ2-3	-	TRBV9	-
CASSPRGVAGEETQYF	TGTGCCAGCAGCCCTAGAGGGGTAGCGGGGGAAGAGACCCAGTACTTC	TRBJ2-5	-	TRBV6-2/TRBV6-3	TRBD2
CASSVAGGGELFF	TGTGCCTCATCGGTAGCGGGGGGCGGGGAGCTGTTTTTT	TRBJ2-2	-	TRBV7-2	TRBD2
CASSLSGRGNEQFF	TGTGCCAGCAGCTTAAGCGGTCGGGGGAATGAGCAGTTCTTC	TRBJ2-1	-	TRBV7-3	-
CASSLSLGPSGIVGELFF	TGTGCCAGCAGCTTGAGCTTGGGACCTAGCGGGATCGTCGGGGAGCTGTTTTTT	TRBJ2-2	-	TRBV5-6	TRBD2
CASSHSEGEQYF	TGTGCCAGCAGTCATTCGGAGGGCGAGCAGTACTTC	TRBJ2-7	few	TRBV7-2	-
CASSPTSGRALYF	TGTGCCAGCAGCCCAACCAGCGGGAGGGCCTTATACTTC	TRBJ2-7	-	TRBV12-3/TRBV12-4	TRBD2
CASSRRFGTEAFF	TGTGCCAGTAGTAGGAGGTTTGGCACTGAAGCTTTCTTT	TRBJ1-1	-	TRBV19	-
CASSQAGGNYGYTF	TGCGCCAGCAGCCAAGCAGGGGGAAACTATGGCTACACCTTC	TRBJ1-2	-	TRBV4-1	TRBD1
CASSQDGESSYNEQFF	TGCGCCAGCAGCCAAGATGGGGAGAGCTCCTACAATGAGCAGTTCTTC	TRBJ2-1	-	TRBV4-1	-